The rows below give T cell receptor beta chains drawn from one sample of a study of PD-1 blockade in classical Hodgkin lymphoma. Sequenced by immunoSEQ multiplex PCR; TCRdb stores in-frame clones only, minus some. The sample has more than 15,000 clones; approximately 90% are singletons. Specimen: CD4+ T cells from blood. The source is a human donor with classical Hodgkin lymphoma. Both conserved end residues are part of each CDR3. Fields, in order: J gene, D gene, V gene, clone size, CDR3 protein, CDR3 DNA. D genes are given only for firm matches. Clone size is shown for a subset of rows, as once, few, many or a class of expanded clone.

TRBJ1-1	TRBD1	TRBV11-1	-	CASSPRQGGFTEAFF	TGTGCCAGCAGCCCCCGACAGGGAGGGTTCACTGAAGCTTTCTTT
TRBJ1-1	-	TRBV10-3	-	CAISLEGTEAFF	TGTGCCATCAGTTTGGAGGGGACTGAAGCTTTCTTT
TRBJ2-6	-	TRBV27	-	CASSLIRGPTNPGANVLTF	TGTGCCAGCAGTTTAATCCGGGGCCCGACCAACCCTGGGGCCAACGTCCTGACTTTC
TRBJ1-4	-	TRBV11-2	-	CASSLGRELLIATNEKLFF	TGTGCCAGCAGCTTAGGCAGGGAGTTACTTATTGCAACTAATGAAAAACTGTTTTTT
TRBJ1-3	-	TRBV4-1	-	CASSPEAFGNTIYF	TGCGCCAGCAGCCCGGAGGCTTTTGGAAACACCATATATTTT
TRBJ2-3	-	TRBV29-1	-	CSVRQGTDTQYF	TGCAGCGTTCGCCAGGGCACAGATACGCAGTATTTT
TRBJ2-3	TRBD1	TRBV5-4	-	CAGSLRTGKVDTQYF	TGTGCCGGCAGCTTGAGGACAGGGAAGGTTGATACGCAGTATTTT
TRBJ2-1	-	TRBV6-6	-	CASRAVGEQFF	TGTGCCAGCAGGGCCGTGGGGGAGCAGTTCTTC
TRBJ2-7	-	TRBV19	-	CASSIGAKGNEQYF	TGTGCCAGTAGTATCGGGGCTAAAGGAAACGAGCAGTACTTC
TRBJ1-4	-	TRBV29-1	-	CSVLAFEKLFF	TGCAGCGTTCTGGCGTTTGAAAAACTGTTTTTT
TRBJ1-5	TRBD1	TRBV28	-	CASRRQGVSNQPQHF	TGTGCCAGCAGGAGACAGGGGGTAAGCAATCAGCCCCAGCATTTT
TRBJ2-1	TRBD1	TRBV19	-	CASSRQGARNEQFF	TGTGCCAGTAGTAGGCAGGGGGCGCGGAATGAGCAGTTCTTC
TRBJ1-6	TRBD1	TRBV6-5	-	CASSSQGALNSPLHF	TGTGCCAGCAGTTCCCAGGGGGCACTCAATTCACCCCTCCACTTT
TRBJ1-1	-	TRBV28	-	CASSFNPPNTEAFF	TGTGCCAGCAGTTTTAACCCCCCCAACACTGAAGCTTTCTTT
TRBJ2-5	-	TRBV7-6	-	CASSLGVGGSKQETQYF	TGTGCCAGCAGCTTAGGGGTGGGTGGTAGCAAACAAGAGACCCAGTACTTC
TRBJ1-2	-	TRBV19	-	CASSIEATNYGYTF	TGTGCCAGTAGTATAGAGGCGACAAACTATGGCTACACCTTC
TRBJ2-7	-	TRBV10-3	-	CAIREKLRLGDEQYF	TGTGCCATCAGAGAAAAGCTAAGACTAGGGGACGAGCAGTACTTC
TRBJ2-7	TRBD2	TRBV27	-	CASSLSTSGSFSYEQYF	TGTGCCAGCAGTTTATCGACTAGCGGGAGTTTTTCCTACGAGCAGTACTTC
TRBJ2-1	-	TRBV15	few	CATSRGGHEGPTYNEQFF	TGTGCCACCAGCAGAGGGGGTCACGAGGGGCCGACCTACAATGAGCAGTTCTTC
TRBJ2-5	TRBD1	TRBV2	once	CASSAPRQGQETQYF	TGTGCCAGCAGCGCCCCCCGACAGGGACAAGAGACCCAGTACTTC
TRBJ1-1	TRBD1	TRBV29-1	-	CSVSAGGELAEAFF	TGCAGCGTTTCGGCAGGGGGTGAACTGGCTGAAGCTTTCTTT
TRBJ1-1	-	TRBV6-1	-	CASSPIENTEAFF	TGTGCCAGCAGCCCGATCGAGAACACTGAAGCTTTCTTT
TRBJ2-5	-	TRBV4-2	-	CASSQPSGGSGAQYF	TGTGCCAGCAGCCAACCCTCTGGCGGGTCTGGGGCCCAGTACTTC
TRBJ1-1	-	TRBV5-4	-	CASSSRRNTEAFF	TGTGCCAGCAGCTCCAGGAGGAACACTGAAGCTTTCTTT
TRBJ1-3	-	TRBV18	-	CASSPGGNTIYF	TGTGCCAGCTCACCGGGAGGAAACACCATATATTTT
TRBJ2-7	-	TRBV28	-	CASSRHADRSYEQYF	TGTGCCAGCAGTCGACACGCCGACCGATCTTACGAGCAGTACTTC
TRBJ2-6	-	TRBV5-1	-	CASSLGGTSSSGANVLTF	TGCGCCAGCAGCTTGGGTGGGACATCGAGCTCTGGGGCCAACGTCCTGACTTTC
TRBJ2-5	TRBD1	TRBV9	-	CASSYNYRGTETQYF	TGTGCCAGCAGCTACAATTACAGGGGGACAGAGACCCAGTACTTC
TRBJ1-1	-	TRBV6-4	-	CASRDGGNTEAFF	TGTGCCAGCAGGGACGGGGGGAACACTGAAGCTTTCTTT
TRBJ2-5	-	TRBV9	-	CASSPSGQFQETQYF	TGTGCCAGCAGCCCTTCCGGACAGTTCCAAGAGACCCAGTACTTC
TRBJ2-2	-	TRBV6-5	-	CASTDSGELFF	TGTGCCAGCACCGATTCCGGGGAGCTGTTTTTT
TRBJ2-6	-	TRBV29-1	once	CSVGGQTSGANVLTF	TGCAGCGTCGGGGGACAGACCTCGGGGGCCAACGTCCTGACTTTC
TRBJ2-7	TRBD1	TRBV30	once	CAWSQQDRPYEQYF	TGTGCCTGGAGTCAACAGGACAGGCCCTACGAGCAGTACTTC
TRBJ2-1	TRBD2	TRBV6-1	-	CASSEHPSGNYNEQFF	TGTGCCAGCAGTGAACATCCTAGCGGAAACTACAATGAGCAGTTCTTC
TRBJ1-6	-	TRBV7-2	once	CASSSLYNSPLHF	TGTGCCAGCAGCTCCCTTTATAATTCACCCCTCCACTTT
TRBJ1-2	-	TRBV18	-	CASQGSGLGYGYTF	TGTGCCAGCCAGGGGAGCGGTCTTGGCTATGGCTACACCTTC
TRBJ2-3	TRBD1	TRBV28	-	CASSSRIGQADTQYF	TGTGCCAGCAGTTCAAGAATAGGACAGGCAGATACGCAGTATTTT
TRBJ2-7	TRBD1	TRBV7-9	once	CASSSGTGTGSLEQYF	TGTGCCAGCAGCTCAGGAACCGGGACAGGCTCTCTTGAGCAGTACTTC
TRBJ2-5	-	TRBV19	-	CATSGQAALETQYF	TGTGCCACCTCCGGCCAGGCCGCACTGGAGACCCAGTACTTC
TRBJ1-5	-	TRBV2	-	CASRQVVGNQPQHF	TGTGCCAGCAGACAGGTGGTTGGCAATCAGCCCCAGCATTTT
TRBJ1-1	-	TRBV29-1	-	CSVAGRKAFF	TGCAGCGTTGCAGGGAGGAAAGCTTTCTTT
TRBJ2-3	-	TRBV27	-	CASSREYGTDTQYF	TGTGCCAGCAGTCGGGAGTATGGCACAGATACGCAGTATTTT
TRBJ2-3	-	TRBV5-1	once	CAGRPDSTDTQYF	TGCGCCGGCAGGCCGGACAGCACAGATACGCAGTATTTT
TRBJ2-1	-	TRBV2	-	CASSVSGVRNEQFF	TGTGCCAGCAGTGTATCGGGGGTCCGCAATGAGCAGTTCTTC
TRBJ2-1	TRBD1	TRBV7-9	-	CASSSRTGHNEQFF	TGTGCCAGCAGCTCGAGGACAGGACACAATGAGCAGTTCTTC
TRBJ1-1	-	TRBV10-3	once	CAARQNTEAFF	TGTGCCGCCCGACAGAACACTGAAGCTTTCTTT
TRBJ1-1	-	TRBV6-1	-	CASSERRTSGTEAFF	TGTGCCAGCAGTGAAAGGCGAACCTCGGGCACTGAAGCTTTCTTT
TRBJ2-5	TRBD2	TRBV25-1	-	CASSVGTSGIGETQYF	TGTGCCAGCAGTGTTGGGACTAGCGGGATAGGAGAGACCCAGTACTTC
TRBJ1-1	-	TRBV10-3	-	CAIMEGSDTEAFF	TGTGCCATCATGGAGGGTTCTGATACTGAAGCTTTCTTT
TRBJ2-5	-	TRBV9	-	CASSVGVGETQYF	TGTGCCAGCAGCGTTGGGGTTGGCGAGACCCAGTACTTC
TRBJ1-2	-	TRBV18	-	CASSPGAVNYGYTF	TGTGCCAGCTCACCAGGGGCGGTTAACTATGGCTACACCTTC
TRBJ1-5	-	TRBV5-5	-	CASSLAVTSNQPQHF	TGTGCCAGCAGCTTGGCAGTGACTAGCAATCAGCCCCAGCATTTT